These T cell receptor beta chains were read from a single sample in a study of T cell responses to AZD1222 COVID-19 vaccine. The data were produced by immunoSEQ multiplex PCR, yet TCRdb's version contains in-frame clones alone and is incomplete. Altogether about 150,000 clones are present, roughly 90% being singletons, with the ten largest covering 18%. Sequenced material: peripheral blood, taken on day 0 of AZD1222 vaccination. The receptor set was obtained from an adult in good health. CDR3s include the opening cysteine and the closing phenylalanine or tryptophan. A D gene is named only where the DNA matches it firmly. Only part of the rows carry a size: once, few, many, or a class if the clone is expanded.

cdr3_aa: CATSDPGGTGYEQYF
cdr3_nt: TGTGCCACCAGTGACCCAGGGGGAACTGGCTACGAGCAGTACTTC
v_call: TRBV24-1
d_call: TRBD1
j_call: TRBJ2-7
clone_size: few

cdr3_aa: CASSLRPAMNTEAFF
cdr3_nt: TGTGCCAGCAGCTTAAGGCCAGCCATGAACACTGAAGCTTTCTTT
v_call: TRBV7-2
d_call: -
j_call: TRBJ1-1
clone_size: -

cdr3_aa: CASSEGGVGYQPQHF
cdr3_nt: TGTGCCAGCAGTGAAGGGGGGGTGGGATATCAGCCCCAGCATTTT
v_call: TRBV6-1
d_call: -
j_call: TRBJ1-5
clone_size: -

cdr3_aa: CASSPTGGRVTGELFF
cdr3_nt: TGTGCCAGCTCACCGACAGGGGGAAGGGTCACCGGGGAGCTGTTTTTT
v_call: TRBV18
d_call: TRBD1
j_call: TRBJ2-2
clone_size: -

cdr3_aa: CASRADRGGPNYGYTF
cdr3_nt: TGTGCCAGCAGGGCGGACAGGGGTGGGCCTAACTATGGCTACACCTTC
v_call: TRBV6-6
d_call: TRBD1
j_call: TRBJ1-2
clone_size: -

cdr3_aa: CASSLSANYGYTF
cdr3_nt: TGTGCCAGCAGCTTATCAGCTAACTATGGCTACACCTTC
v_call: TRBV5-6
d_call: -
j_call: TRBJ1-2
clone_size: -

cdr3_aa: CAGTVSRGGNTIYF
cdr3_nt: TGTGCCGGGACAGTCTCCCGAGGTGGAAACACCATATATTTT
v_call: TRBV2
d_call: TRBD1
j_call: TRBJ1-3
clone_size: -

cdr3_aa: CASSSGLAGGSEQYF
cdr3_nt: TGTGCCAGCAGTTCCGGACTAGCGGGAGGGTCCGAGCAGTACTTC
v_call: TRBV27
d_call: TRBD2
j_call: TRBJ2-7
clone_size: once

cdr3_aa: CASSPQGWVDSYNEQFF
cdr3_nt: TGTGCCAGCAGCCCCCAAGGATGGGTGGACTCCTACAATGAGCAGTTCTTC
v_call: TRBV7-3
d_call: -
j_call: TRBJ2-1
clone_size: -

cdr3_aa: CASKSAEWGTGELFF
cdr3_nt: TGTGCCAGTAAATCCGCGGAGTGGGGCACCGGGGAGCTGTTTTTT
v_call: TRBV19
d_call: -
j_call: TRBJ2-2
clone_size: -

cdr3_aa: CASRTGVGNQPQHF
cdr3_nt: TGTGCCAGTAGAACAGGGGTAGGCAATCAGCCCCAGCATTTT
v_call: TRBV19
d_call: TRBD1
j_call: TRBJ1-5
clone_size: -

cdr3_aa: CAWSGGDDQPQHF
cdr3_nt: TGTGCCTGGTCAGGGGGCGATGATCAGCCCCAGCATTTT
v_call: TRBV30
d_call: TRBD1
j_call: TRBJ1-5
clone_size: -

cdr3_aa: CASSLTGVAGYTF
cdr3_nt: TGTGCCAGCAGTTTAACAGGGGTTGCTGGCTACACCTTC
v_call: TRBV12-3/TRBV12-4
d_call: TRBD1
j_call: TRBJ1-2
clone_size: -

cdr3_aa: CASGQGPPGNTIYF
cdr3_nt: TGTGCCAGCGGACAGGGGCCGCCTGGAAACACCATATATTTT
v_call: TRBV21-1
d_call: -
j_call: TRBJ1-3
clone_size: -

cdr3_aa: CASSLAVGYGYTF
cdr3_nt: TGCGCCAGCAGCTTGGCCGTAGGTTATGGCTACACCTTC
v_call: TRBV5-1
d_call: -
j_call: TRBJ1-2
clone_size: -

cdr3_aa: CASSTHDGWNTEAFF
cdr3_nt: TGTGCCAGTAGTACCCACGACGGGTGGAACACTGAAGCTTTCTTT
v_call: TRBV19
d_call: -
j_call: TRBJ1-1
clone_size: -

cdr3_aa: CASSQDLSWTNEKLFF
cdr3_nt: TGTGCCAGCAGCCAAGATCTCTCGTGGACTAATGAAAAACTGTTTTTT
v_call: TRBV14
d_call: -
j_call: TRBJ1-4
clone_size: -

cdr3_aa: CATSISGVDGYTF
cdr3_nt: TGTGCCACCAGTATCTCCGGGGTCGATGGCTACACCTTC
v_call: TRBV24-1
d_call: -
j_call: TRBJ1-2
clone_size: -

cdr3_aa: CASSRAGAGSPLHF
cdr3_nt: TGCGCCAGCAGCCGCGCAGGGGCTGGTTCACCCCTCCACTTT
v_call: TRBV5-1
d_call: -
j_call: TRBJ1-6
clone_size: -

cdr3_aa: CASSIVRPHSPGAGNTIYF
cdr3_nt: TGTGCCAGTAGTATAGTGCGCCCCCATTCCCCGGGGGCTGGAAACACCATATATTTT
v_call: TRBV19
d_call: -
j_call: TRBJ1-3
clone_size: -

cdr3_aa: CASRGLGASTDTQYF
cdr3_nt: TGCGCCAGCAGGGGACTCGGGGCGAGCACAGATACGCAGTATTTT
v_call: TRBV5-1
d_call: -
j_call: TRBJ2-3
clone_size: -

cdr3_aa: CASMTELNTEAFF
cdr3_nt: TGTGCCAGCATGACAGAGCTGAACACTGAAGCTTTCTTT
v_call: TRBV6-5
d_call: -
j_call: TRBJ1-1
clone_size: -

cdr3_aa: CASSPPHRELFF
cdr3_nt: TGTGCCAGCTCACCCCCCCATAGGGAGCTGTTTTTT
v_call: TRBV18
d_call: -
j_call: TRBJ2-2
clone_size: -

cdr3_aa: CASSLETPNYGYTF
cdr3_nt: TGCGCCAGCAGCTTGGAAACCCCTAACTATGGCTACACCTTC
v_call: TRBV5-1
d_call: -
j_call: TRBJ1-2
clone_size: -

cdr3_aa: CASGTSGTDLGNEQFF
cdr3_nt: TGCGCCAGCGGAACCTCCGGGACAGACTTAGGCAATGAGCAGTTCTTC
v_call: TRBV5-1
d_call: TRBD1
j_call: TRBJ2-1
clone_size: -

cdr3_aa: CASRRQSADTQYF
cdr3_nt: TGTGCCAGCAGGCGCCAGTCGGCAGATACGCAGTATTTT
v_call: TRBV27
d_call: -
j_call: TRBJ2-3
clone_size: -

cdr3_aa: CASSLAEGGTLEARNTQYF
cdr3_nt: TGCGCCAGCAGCTTGGCCGAGGGGGGCACCCTCGAGGCCCGAAATACGCAGTATTTT
v_call: TRBV5-1
d_call: -
j_call: TRBJ2-3
clone_size: -

cdr3_aa: CASMDGNTGELFF
cdr3_nt: TGTGCCAGCATGGACGGGAACACCGGGGAGCTGTTTTTT
v_call: TRBV27
d_call: -
j_call: TRBJ2-2
clone_size: -

cdr3_aa: CASSPAGAGDTDTQYF
cdr3_nt: TGTGCCAGCAGCCCAGCGGGGGCGGGCGACACAGATACGCAGTATTTT
v_call: TRBV4-2
d_call: TRBD2
j_call: TRBJ2-3
clone_size: -

cdr3_aa: CSFRDSLYSGNTIYF
cdr3_nt: TGCAGCTTCCGGGACAGCCTTTACTCTGGAAACACCATATATTTT
v_call: TRBV29-1
d_call: TRBD1
j_call: TRBJ1-3
clone_size: -

cdr3_aa: CASSVEQSSYEQYF
cdr3_nt: TGTGCCAGCAGCGTAGAGCAGAGCTCCTACGAGCAGTACTTC
v_call: TRBV9
d_call: -
j_call: TRBJ2-7
clone_size: -

cdr3_aa: CASRLGTGMNTEAFF
cdr3_nt: TGTGCCAGCCGCTTAGGGACAGGAATGAACACTGAAGCTTTCTTT
v_call: TRBV19
d_call: TRBD1
j_call: TRBJ1-1
clone_size: -

cdr3_aa: CASSMHEDGTYEQYF
cdr3_nt: TGTGCCAGTAGTATGCATGAGGACGGCACCTACGAGCAGTACTTC
v_call: TRBV19
d_call: -
j_call: TRBJ2-7
clone_size: -